At least ten counts were recorded for the clone carrying this TCR beta chain. Its antigen is unidentified. This record comes from a study of T cell clonality in common variable immunodeficiency. Findings of the study overall: Compared with controls, CVID subjects had fewer shared TCRbeta clones. Fewer deletions and N-nucleotide insertions were reportedly seen in common variable immunodeficiency TCR beta sequences.

CVID and control samples used equivalent genomic DNA input. Generated by immunoSEQ multiplex PCR, the TCRdb table keeps only in-frame clones and is missing some. The specimen has tens of thousands of clones, none found just once. Heparinized whole blood, roughly 5 to 8.5 ml, came from each donor. This TCR was sampled from a person aged 18 to 75 in good health. Sequenced sample: peripheral blood mononuclear cells.

CDR3 residues: CAISEAPPGTRGQETQYF. Incomplete CDR3 DNA: TGTGCCATCAGTGAGGCCCCCCCCGGGACCAGGGGACAAGAGACC. V gene TRBV10-3 combines with J gene TRBJ2-5, with TRBD1 as a possible D gene (6 bases). The CDR3 end lies 3 residues beyond the end of the read and is filled in from the germline J gene. CDR3 length: 18 amino acids. In germline, CDR1 is ENHRY, CDR2 SYGVKD. V was clipped by 2 bases and J by 2 bases, with 21 bases between them.